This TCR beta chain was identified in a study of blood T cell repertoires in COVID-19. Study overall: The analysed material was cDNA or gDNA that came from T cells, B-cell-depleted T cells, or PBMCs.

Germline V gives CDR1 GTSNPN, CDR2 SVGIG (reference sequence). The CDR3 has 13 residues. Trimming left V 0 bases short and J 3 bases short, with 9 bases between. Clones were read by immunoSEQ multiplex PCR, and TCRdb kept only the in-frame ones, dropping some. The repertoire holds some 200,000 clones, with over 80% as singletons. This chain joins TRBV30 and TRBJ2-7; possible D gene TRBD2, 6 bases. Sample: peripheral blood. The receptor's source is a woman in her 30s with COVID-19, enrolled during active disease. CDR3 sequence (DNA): TGTGCCTGGAGTGTATGGAGGGGCTACGAGCAGTACTTC. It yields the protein CAWSVWRGYEQYF.